This T cell receptor beta chain emerged from a study of response to subunit inactivated influenza vaccine (dated by TCRdb to 2016 to 2019). Broadly, across the study: To follow how T cells responded to a trivalent subunit inactivated influenza vaccine, the researchers relied on deep quantitative profiling of the T cell receptor repertoire.

The library was generated by RT-PCR. The instrument was an Illumina HiSeq 2500. TCRdb redid the processing of the public reads, applying fastp at Q25 and MiXCR, and retained in-frame beta chains. Every distinct CDR3 protein forms one entry, paired with its most common genes and DNA. In all, the sample holds hundreds of thousands of distinct CDR3 sequences, and just over 20% of those were seen once. The biggest ten clones account for roughly a tenth of the sample. V gives up 0 bases and J gives up 3 bases, and the segment between their germline ends measures 15 bases. Including cysteine and phenylalanine, the CDR3 has 16 amino acids. This entry keeps only the CDR3 DNA: 48 bases, framed from base 1. For this clonotype: What antigen it recognizes has not been identified. No quality values exist for individual bases; no much larger clone is one base distant.

Overall study results and their limits: The authors suggested that each seasonal influenza vaccination may recruit only a limited number of new T cells.

The sequence links TRBV23-1 to TRBJ2-7, and perhaps TRBD1 as D gene, on 6 matching bases. TRBV23-1 is an open reading frame, and its role is uncertain. This sequence was found in a man in his fifties or sixties who received an inactivated influenza vaccine. Donor details come from another sample of the same person, matched by shared clones. The sample was PBMCs from blood, taken 21 months after vaccination. At the DNA level, the sequence is TGCGCCAGCAGTCAATCTGAAGGGGGAAATATCTACGAGCAGTACTTC. It encodes CASSQSEGGNIYEQYF.